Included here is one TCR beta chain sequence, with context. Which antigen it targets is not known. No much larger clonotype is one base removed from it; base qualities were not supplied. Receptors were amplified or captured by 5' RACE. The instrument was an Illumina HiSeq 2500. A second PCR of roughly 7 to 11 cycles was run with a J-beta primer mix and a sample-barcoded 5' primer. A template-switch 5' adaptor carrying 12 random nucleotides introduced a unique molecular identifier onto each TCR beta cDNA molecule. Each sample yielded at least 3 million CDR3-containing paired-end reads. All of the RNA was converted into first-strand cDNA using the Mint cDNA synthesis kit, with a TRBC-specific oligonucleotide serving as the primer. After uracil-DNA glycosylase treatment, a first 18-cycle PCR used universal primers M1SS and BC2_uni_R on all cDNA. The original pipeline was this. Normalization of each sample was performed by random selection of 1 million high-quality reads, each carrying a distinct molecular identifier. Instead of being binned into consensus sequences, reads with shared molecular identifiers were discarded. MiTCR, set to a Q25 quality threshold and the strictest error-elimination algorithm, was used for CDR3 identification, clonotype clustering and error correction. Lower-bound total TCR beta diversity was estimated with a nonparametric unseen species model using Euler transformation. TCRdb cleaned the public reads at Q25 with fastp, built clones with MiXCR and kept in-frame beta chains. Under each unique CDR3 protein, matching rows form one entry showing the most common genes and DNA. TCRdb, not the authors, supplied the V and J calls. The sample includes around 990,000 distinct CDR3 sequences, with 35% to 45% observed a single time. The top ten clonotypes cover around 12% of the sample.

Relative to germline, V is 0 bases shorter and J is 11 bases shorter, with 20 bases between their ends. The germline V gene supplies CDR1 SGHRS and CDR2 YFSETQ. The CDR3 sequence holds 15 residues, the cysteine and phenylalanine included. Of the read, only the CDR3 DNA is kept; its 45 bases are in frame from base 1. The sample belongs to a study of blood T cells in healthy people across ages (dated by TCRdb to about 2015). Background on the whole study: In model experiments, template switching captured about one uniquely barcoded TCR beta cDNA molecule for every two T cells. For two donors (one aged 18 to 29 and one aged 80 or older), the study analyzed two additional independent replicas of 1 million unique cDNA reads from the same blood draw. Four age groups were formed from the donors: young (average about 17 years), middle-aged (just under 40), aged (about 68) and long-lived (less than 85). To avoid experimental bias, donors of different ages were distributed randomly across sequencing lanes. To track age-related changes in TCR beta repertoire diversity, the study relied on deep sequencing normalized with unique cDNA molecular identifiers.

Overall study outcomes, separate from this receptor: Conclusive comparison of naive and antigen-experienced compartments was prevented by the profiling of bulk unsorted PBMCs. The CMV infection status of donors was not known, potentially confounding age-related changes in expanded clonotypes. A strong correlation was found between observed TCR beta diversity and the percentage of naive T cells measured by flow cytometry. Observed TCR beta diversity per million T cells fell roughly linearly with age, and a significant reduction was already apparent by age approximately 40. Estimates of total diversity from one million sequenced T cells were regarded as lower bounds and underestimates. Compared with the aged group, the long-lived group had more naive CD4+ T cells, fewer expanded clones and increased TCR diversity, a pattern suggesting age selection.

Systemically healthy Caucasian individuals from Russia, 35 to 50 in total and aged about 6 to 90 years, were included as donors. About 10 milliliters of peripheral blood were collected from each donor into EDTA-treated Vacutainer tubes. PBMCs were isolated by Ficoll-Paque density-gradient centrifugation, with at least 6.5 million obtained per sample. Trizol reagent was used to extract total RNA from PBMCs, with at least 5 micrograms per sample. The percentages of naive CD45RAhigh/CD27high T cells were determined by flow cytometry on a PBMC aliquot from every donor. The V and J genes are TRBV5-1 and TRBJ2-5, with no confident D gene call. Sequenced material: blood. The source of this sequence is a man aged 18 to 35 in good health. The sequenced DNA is TGCGCCAGCAGCTTGGGAACTCCTTACTACAATGAGCAGTACTTC. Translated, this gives CASSLGTPYYNEQYF.